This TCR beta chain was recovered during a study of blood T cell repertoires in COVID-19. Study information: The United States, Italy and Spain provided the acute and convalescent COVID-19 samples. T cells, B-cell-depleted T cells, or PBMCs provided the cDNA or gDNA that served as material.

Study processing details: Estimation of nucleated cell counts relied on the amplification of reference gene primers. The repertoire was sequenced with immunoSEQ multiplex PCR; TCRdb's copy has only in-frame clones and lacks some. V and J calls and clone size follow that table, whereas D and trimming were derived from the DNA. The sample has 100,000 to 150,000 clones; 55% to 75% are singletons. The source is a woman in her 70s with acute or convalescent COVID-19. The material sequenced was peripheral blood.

The CDR3 DNA sequence: TGTGCCATCAGTGGAACGAGGGTCGCGCACTATGGCTACACCTTC. This sequence encodes CAISGTRVAHYGYTF. J is TRBJ1-2 and V is TRBV10-3; unclear D gene. V lost 4 bases and J lost 3, with 15 bases in between. The CDR3 totals 15 residues. Per the germline V gene, CDR1 is ENHRY and CDR2 is SYGVKD.